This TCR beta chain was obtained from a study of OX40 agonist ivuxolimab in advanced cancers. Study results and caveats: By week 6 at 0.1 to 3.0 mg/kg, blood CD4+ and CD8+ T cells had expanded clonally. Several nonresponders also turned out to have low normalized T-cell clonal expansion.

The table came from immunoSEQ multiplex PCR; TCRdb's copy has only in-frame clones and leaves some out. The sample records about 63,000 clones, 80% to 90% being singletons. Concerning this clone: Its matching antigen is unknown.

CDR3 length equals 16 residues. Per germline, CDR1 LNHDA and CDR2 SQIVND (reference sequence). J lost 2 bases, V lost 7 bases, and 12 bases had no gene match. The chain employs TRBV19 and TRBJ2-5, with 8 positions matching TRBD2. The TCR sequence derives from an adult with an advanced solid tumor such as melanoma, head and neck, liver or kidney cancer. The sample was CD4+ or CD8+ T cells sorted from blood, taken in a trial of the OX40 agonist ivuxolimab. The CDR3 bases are TGTGCCAGTACAGACTTGGCGGGAGGACAACAAGAGACCCAGTACTTC. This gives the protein CASTDLAGGQQETQYF.